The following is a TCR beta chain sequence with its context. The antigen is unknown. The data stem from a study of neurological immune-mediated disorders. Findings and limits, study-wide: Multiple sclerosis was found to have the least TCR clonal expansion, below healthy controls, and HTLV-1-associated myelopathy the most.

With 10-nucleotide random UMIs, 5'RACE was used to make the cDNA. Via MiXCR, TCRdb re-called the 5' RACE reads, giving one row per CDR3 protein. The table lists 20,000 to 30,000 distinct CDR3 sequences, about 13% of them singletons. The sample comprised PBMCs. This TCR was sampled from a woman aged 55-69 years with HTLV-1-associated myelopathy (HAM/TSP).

The CDR3 DNA sequence: TGTGCCTGGAGTGTACTCCGGGGGCAAGACGGGGAGCTGTTTTTT. Residues: CAWSVLRGQDGELFF. This chain joins TRBV30 and TRBJ2-2; either TRBD1 or TRBD2 may supply D (6 bases each). The CDR3 length is 15 residues. The germline V gene encodes CDR1 GTSNPN and CDR2 SVGIG (reference sequence). V lost 0 bases to trimming and J lost 7 bases, with 15 bases between them.